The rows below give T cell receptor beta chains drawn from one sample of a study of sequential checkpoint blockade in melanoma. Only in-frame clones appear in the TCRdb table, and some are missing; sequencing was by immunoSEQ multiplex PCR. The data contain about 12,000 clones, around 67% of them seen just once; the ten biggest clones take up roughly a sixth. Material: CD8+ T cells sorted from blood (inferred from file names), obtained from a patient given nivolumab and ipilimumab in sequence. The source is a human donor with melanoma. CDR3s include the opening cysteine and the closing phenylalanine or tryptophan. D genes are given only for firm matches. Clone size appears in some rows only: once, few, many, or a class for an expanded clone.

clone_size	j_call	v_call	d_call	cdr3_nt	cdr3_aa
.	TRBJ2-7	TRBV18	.	TGTGCCAGCTCACAAACAGGGTCCGGCGAGCAGTACTTC	CASSQTGSGEQYF
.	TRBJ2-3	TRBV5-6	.	TGTGCCAGCAGCTTTAACACAGATACGCAGTATTTT	CASSFNTDTQYF
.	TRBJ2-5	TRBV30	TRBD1	TGTGCCTGGAGTTGGGGACAGGGCCGAGAGACCCAGTACTTC	CAWSWGQGRETQYF
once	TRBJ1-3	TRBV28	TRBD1	TGTGCCAGCAGCTCCCTGGGACAGGGATCCGGAAACACCATATATTTT	CASSSLGQGSGNTIYF
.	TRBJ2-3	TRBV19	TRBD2	TGTGCCAGTAGTATGCGACTACCGGGACTAGCGGGAGTGGGGACAGATACGCAGTATTTT	CASSMRLPGLAGVGTDTQYF
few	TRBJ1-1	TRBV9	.	TGTGCCAGCAGCGTAGTGCCGGGACAAGAAGCTTTCTTT	CASSVVPGQEAFF
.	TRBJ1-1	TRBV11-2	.	TGTGCCAGCAGCTTAGCCCCAGGGCCTTTATCCGAAGCTTTCTTT	CASSLAPGPLSEAFF
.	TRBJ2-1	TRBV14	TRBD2	TGTGCCAGCAGCCAAGGGGGTTACTCGGGACTAGCGGGAGGAGAGGCCTACAATGAGCAGTTCTTC	CASSQGGYSGLAGGEAYNEQFF
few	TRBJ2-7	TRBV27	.	TGTGCCAGCAGCCAACAGGGCTCCTACGAGCAGTACTTC	CASSQQGSYEQYF
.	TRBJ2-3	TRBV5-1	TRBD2	TGCGCCAGCAGCCGGAGCGGGGGCACTAGCACAGATACGCAGTATTTT	CASSRSGGTSTDTQYF
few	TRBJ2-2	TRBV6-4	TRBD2	TGTGCCAGCAGTAAGGCTAGCGGGGGCACCGGGGAGCTGTTTTTT	CASSKASGGTGELFF
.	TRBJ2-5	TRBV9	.	TGTGCCAGCAGCGGTTTAGCGGAAGCCATACAAGAGACCCAGTACTTC	CASSGLAEAIQETQYF
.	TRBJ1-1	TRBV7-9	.	TGTGCCAGCAGCTTAGGGGGGGGAGAAGCTTTCTTT	CASSLGGGEAFF
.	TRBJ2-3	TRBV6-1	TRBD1	TGTGCCAGCAGTGAAGACAGGGGTACGACAGATACGCAGTATTTT	CASSEDRGTTDTQYF
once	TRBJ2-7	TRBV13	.	TGTGCCAGCAGCTTATCGAGCGAGTCCGAGGCCCCCCTCTACGAGCAGTACTTC	CASSLSSESEAPLYEQYF